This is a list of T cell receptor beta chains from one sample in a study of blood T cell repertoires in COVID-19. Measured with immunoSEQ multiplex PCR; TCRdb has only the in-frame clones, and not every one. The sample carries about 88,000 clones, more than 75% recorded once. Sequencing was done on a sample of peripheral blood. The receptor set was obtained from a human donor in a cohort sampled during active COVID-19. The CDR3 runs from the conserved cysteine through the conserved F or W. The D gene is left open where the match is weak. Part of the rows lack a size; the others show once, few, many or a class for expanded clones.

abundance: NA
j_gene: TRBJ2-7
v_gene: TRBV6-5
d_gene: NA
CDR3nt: TGTGCCAGCAGTTACTCTGTGACAAACACCTACGAGCAGTACTTC
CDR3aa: CASSYSVTNTYEQYF

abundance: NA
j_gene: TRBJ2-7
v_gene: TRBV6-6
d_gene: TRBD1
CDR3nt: TGTGCCAGCAGGGGGGTAGGGGGCGACTACGAGCAGTACTTC
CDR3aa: CASRGVGGDYEQYF

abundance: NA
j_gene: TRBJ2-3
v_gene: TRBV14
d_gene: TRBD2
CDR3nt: TGTGCCAGCAGCCCCTTGTGGGGGAGGGAGACAGATACGCAGTATTTT
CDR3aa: CASSPLWGRETDTQYF

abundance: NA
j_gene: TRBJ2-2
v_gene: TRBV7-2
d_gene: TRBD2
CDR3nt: TGTGCCAGCAGCTACTGGAGCGGGGACACCGGGGAGCTGTTTTTT
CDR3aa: CASSYWSGDTGELFF

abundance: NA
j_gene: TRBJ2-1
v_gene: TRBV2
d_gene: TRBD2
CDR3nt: TGTGCCAGCAGTGTTATGGGACTAGCGGGAGGTGAGCAGTTCTTC
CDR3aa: CASSVMGLAGGEQFF

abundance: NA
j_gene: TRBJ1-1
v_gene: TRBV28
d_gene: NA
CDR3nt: TGTGCCAGCAGGCATGTAAGACTCCGGAACACTGAAGCTTTCTTT
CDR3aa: CASRHVRLRNTEAFF

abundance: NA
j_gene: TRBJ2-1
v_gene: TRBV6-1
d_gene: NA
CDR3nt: TGTGCCAGCAGTGACGAGGGAGGAGCCTACAATGAGCAGTTCTTC
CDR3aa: CASSDEGGAYNEQFF

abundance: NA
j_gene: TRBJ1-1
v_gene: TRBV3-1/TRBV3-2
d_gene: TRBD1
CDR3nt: TGTGCCACAACAAATAACAGGGGCACTGAAGCTTTCTTT
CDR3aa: CATTNNRGTEAFF

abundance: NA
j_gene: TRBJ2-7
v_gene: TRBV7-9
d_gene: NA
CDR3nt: TGTGCCAGCAGCCCTTTGGGGGCAAGCTACGAGCAGTACTTC
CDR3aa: CASSPLGASYEQYF

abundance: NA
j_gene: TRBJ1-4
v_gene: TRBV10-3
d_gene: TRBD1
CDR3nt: TGTGCCATCAGTGAGCCGGGACAGGGAAAACTGTTTTTT
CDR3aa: CAISEPGQGKLFF

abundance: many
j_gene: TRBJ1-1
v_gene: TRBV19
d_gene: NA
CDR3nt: TGTGCCAGTAGTACAAATCGGGGGAACACTGAAGCTTTCTTT
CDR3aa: CASSTNRGNTEAFF

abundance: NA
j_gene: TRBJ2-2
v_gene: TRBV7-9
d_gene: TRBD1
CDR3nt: TGTGCCAGCAGCCCTACAGGGGATGACACCGGGGAGCTGTTTTTT
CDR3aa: CASSPTGDDTGELFF

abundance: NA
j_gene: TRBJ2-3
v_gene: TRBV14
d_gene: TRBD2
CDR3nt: TGTGCCAGCAGCCAAGAAGGGAGGGCGGTAGATACGCAGTATTTT
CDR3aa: CASSQEGRAVDTQYF

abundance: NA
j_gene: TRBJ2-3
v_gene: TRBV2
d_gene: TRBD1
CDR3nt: TGTGCCAGCAGCCCGGGACAGAGCACAGATACGCAGTATTTT
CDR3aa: CASSPGQSTDTQYF

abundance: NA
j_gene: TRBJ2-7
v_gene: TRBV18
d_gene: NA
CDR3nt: TGTGCCAGCTCACCTGGGCAGAACTCCTACGAGCAGTACTTC
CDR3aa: CASSPGQNSYEQYF

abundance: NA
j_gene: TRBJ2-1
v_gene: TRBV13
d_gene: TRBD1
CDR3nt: TGTGCCAGCAGTGGAGGACAGGGGAGGAAAAATGAGCAGTTCTTC
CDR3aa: CASSGGQGRKNEQFF